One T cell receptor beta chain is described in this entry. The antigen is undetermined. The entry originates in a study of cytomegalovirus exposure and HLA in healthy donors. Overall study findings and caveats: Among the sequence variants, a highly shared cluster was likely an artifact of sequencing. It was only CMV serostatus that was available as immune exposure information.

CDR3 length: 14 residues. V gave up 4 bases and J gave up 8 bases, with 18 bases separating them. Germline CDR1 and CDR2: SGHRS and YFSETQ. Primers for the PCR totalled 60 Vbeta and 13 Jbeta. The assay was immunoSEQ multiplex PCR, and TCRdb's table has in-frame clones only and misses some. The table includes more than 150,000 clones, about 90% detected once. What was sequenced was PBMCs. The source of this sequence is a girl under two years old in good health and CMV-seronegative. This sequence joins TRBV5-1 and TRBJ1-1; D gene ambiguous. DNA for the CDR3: TGCGCCAGCAGCCCCAGTATTGGTGAGGCCGAAGCTTTCTTT. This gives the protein CASSPSIGEAEAFF.